This T cell receptor (beta chain) was sequenced during a study of control samples from healthy donors and cancer patients (TCRdb year 2020). The library was prepared using the immunoSEQ multiplex PCR assay. TCRdb retrieved this table from immuneACCESS and kept in-frame rearrangements only. Not all clones are present; in checked studies, unresolved V genes account for under half, and no reason is known for the remainder. The sample records 120,000 or so clones, about 90% of which are singletons. Clones ranked in the top ten supply 1.5% to 2% of the sample. This clone appeared once. The antigen it recognizes is unknown. It has no much larger one-base neighbor in the sample; base qualities were not kept. From cysteine to phenylalanine, the CDR3 is 14 amino acids long. This entry keeps only the CDR3 DNA: 42 bases, framed from base 1. V lost 1 base and J lost 4 bases; the stretch between them is 9 bases long. CDR1 and CDR2 are drawn from the germline V gene: MGHDK, SYGVNS.

The sequenced sample consisted of blood. The sequence is built from TRBV25-1 and TRBJ2-3; the D gene remains uncertain. The receptor's source is a man between 18 and 29 years old in good health. At the DNA level, the sequence is TGTGCCAGCAGTGAATTTGGGTCCGCAGATACGCAGTATTTT. This codes for CASSEFGSADTQYF.